These 29 T cell receptor beta chains were sequenced from one sample in a study of cytomegalovirus exposure and HLA in healthy donors. Primers: 60 Vbeta forward and 13 Jbeta reverse. Assay used: immunoSEQ multiplex PCR; TCRdb lists only in-frame clones, some missing. The sample records some 130,000 clones, approximately 61% being singletons. The sequenced material came from PBMCs. The receptors were sampled from a human donor in good health.

This chain joins TRBV4-3 and TRBJ2-3; maybe TRBD1 (6 bases). The length of the CDR3 is 15 residues. CDR1 is LGHNA and CDR2 is YSLEER in the germline V gene. Trimming took 5 bases from V and 4 from J, leaving 16 bases between them. The CDR3 sequence is CASSLQGVVADTQYF. CDR3 bases: TGCGCCAGCAGCTTACAGGGAGTAGTGGCAGATACGCAGTATTTT.

The CDR3 sequence: CASTRTSGRHRPAEQFF. The CDR3 DNA is TGTGCCAGCACGCGGACTAGCGGGAGGCATCGCCCTGCGGAGCAGTTCTTC. The chain is built from TRBV25-1 and TRBJ2-1, with 14 bases lining up with TRBD2. The germline V gene encodes CDR1 MGHDK and CDR2 SYGVNS. V lost 7 bases, J lost 10 bases, and 15 bases stayed unmatched. The CDR3 length is 17 residues.

The rearrangement joins TRBV6-5 to TRBJ2-7; no definite D call. The CDR3 is made up of 11 amino acids. The ends were cut back, 0 bases at V and 6 bases at J, with 3 bases in the middle. Germline CDR1 reads MNHEY; CDR2 reads SVGAGI. The CDR3 region is CASSYSSEQYF. The CDR3 bases are TGTGCCAGCAGTTACTCGAGCGAGCAGTACTTC.

This rearrangement joins TRBV7-9 to TRBJ2-7; 9 bases are shared with TRBD1. This CDR3 is built from 15 residues. Trimming at V came to 5 bases and at J to 6 bases, leaving 11 bases not matched to a gene. Germline loops: CDR1 SEHNR, CDR2 FQNEAQ (reference sequence). The CDR3 coding sequence is TGTGCCAGCAGCCAATTGGGACAGGGAACGGGCGAGCAGTACTTC. This encodes CASSQLGQGTGEQYF.

The rearrangement links TRBV6-5 to TRBJ2-3; 8 nucleotides line up with TRBD1. The CDR3 consists of 15 residues. Germline V CDR1 and CDR2: MNHEY, SVGAGI. The trim removed 6 bases at V and 3 bases at J, leaving 8 bases unmatched. The DNA of the CDR3 is TGTGCCAGCAGCTCAGGGGGCTTAGGGACAGATACGCAGTATTTT. Amino acids: CASSSGGLGTDTQYF.

The DNA for the CDR3 is TGTGCCAGCAGCCAGGGCCGGGGAGGGGATCAGCCCCAGCATTTT. Protein product: CASSQGRGGDQPQHF. The V and J genes are TRBV7-2 and TRBJ1-5, with a tentative D call TRBD1 (5 bases). There are 15 residues in the CDR3. Germline CDR1 and CDR2: SGHTA and FQGNSA. Trimming cost V 5 bases and J 5 bases, with 16 bases left between them.

V is TRBV6-5 and J is TRBJ2-2; TRBD2 is a possible D gene (6 bases). The germline V and J ends were trimmed by 6 bases and 5 bases, with 10 bases remaining between them. Per germline, CDR1 MNHEY and CDR2 SVGAGI. The CDR3 loop spans 13 amino acids. CDR3 DNA: TGTGCCAGCAGCCCGAGCGGGACCGGGGAGCTGTTTTTT. It specifies CASSPSGTGELFF.

This clone appeared a few times. The chain joins TRBV4-1 to TRBJ2-1; possibly TRBD2 for D (6 bases). The ends were cut back, 0 bases at V and 7 bases at J, with 13 bases in the middle. The CDR3 has 15 amino acids. CDR1 is MGHRA and CDR2 is YSYEKL in the germline V gene. CDR3 sequence (DNA): TGCGCCAGCAGCCAAGAGGTCCTAGGGACTAATGAGCAGTTCTTC. Translating it yields CASSQEVLGTNEQFF.

This clone was seen only a few times. This chain joins TRBV29-1 and TRBJ2-7, with 10 bases identical to TRBD1. This CDR3 is 14 amino acids long. The V gene's germline CDR1 is SQVTM and CDR2 ANQGSEA. The trim removed 2 bases at V and 7 bases at J, leaving 8 bases unmatched. CDR3 sequence reads: CSVERTGGQTEQYF. CDR3 nucleotide sequence: TGCAGCGTTGAACGGACAGGGGGGCAAACTGAGCAGTACTTC.

The chain is built from TRBV5-1 and TRBJ2-3; no reliable D call. Germline V gene sequence: CDR1 SGHRS, CDR2 YFSETQ. V was trimmed by 0 bases and J by 10 bases, leaving 21 bases between them. The CDR3 consists of 16 residues. CDR3 DNA: TGCGCCAGCAGCTTGGAGGCGGTGTCTGAGGAAGTTCCGCAGTATTTT. This sequence encodes CASSLEAVSEEVPQYF. Combining the CDR3 with reference TRBV5-1 and TRBJ2-3 gives the whole variable domain KAGVTQTPRYLIKTRGQQVTLSCSPISGHRSVSWYQQTPGQGLQFLFEYFSETQRNKGNFPGRFSGRQFSNSRSEMNVSTLELGDSALYLCASSLEAVSEEVPQYFGPGTRLTVL.

This clone appeared once. The CDR3 DNA reads TGTGCCAGCAGCCAAGACCATACAGGGGGCAATGAGCAGTTCTTC. Its protein product is CASSQDHTGGNEQFF. This chain connects TRBV14 to TRBJ2-1; 8 bases are shared with TRBD1. CDR1 and CDR2 (germline): SGHDN, FVKESK. The V gene end was trimmed by 0 bases and the J gene end by 6 bases; junction bases not matched to a gene: 4. This CDR3 contains 15 residues.

The chain employs TRBV5-1 and TRBJ2-2; 10 bases fit TRBD1. V was pared by 5 bases and J by 0 bases, with 16 bases of the junction left unmatched. The CDR3 has 20 residues. Germline loops: CDR1 SGHRS, CDR2 YFSETQ. The CDR3 loop is CASSNFRTGGYFANTGELFF. The CDR3 region has the DNA TGCGCCAGCAGTAACTTCAGGACAGGGGGTTACTTTGCGAACACCGGGGAGCTGTTTTTT.

This sequence joins TRBV25-1 and TRBJ2-1; 8 bases agree with TRBD2. The germline gives CDR1 MGHDK, CDR2 SYGVNS. The junction had 12 bases not matched to a gene; V was cut back by 8 bases and J by 6 bases. The CDR3 is made up of 15 amino acids. The CDR3 loop reads CASYDGRAGGNEQFF. The CDR3 DNA reads TGTGCCAGCTATGACGGGAGGGCAGGAGGCAATGAGCAGTTCTTC.

The J gene is TRBJ2-7, the V gene TRBV9; D might be TRBD2 (6 bases). CDR3 length equals 15 residues. Trimming removed 0 bases at V and 6 bases at J, with 16 bases between. Germline CDR1 and CDR2: SGDLS and YYNGEE. The CDR3 DNA sequence: TGTGCCAGCAGCGTAGGCGGAGGGCGAGGGATCGAGCAGTACTTC. The encoded protein is CASSVGGGRGIEQYF.

This sequence joins TRBV10-1 and TRBJ2-7; 10 bases fit TRBD2. The length of the CDR3 is 16 residues. V lost 3 bases, J lost 6 bases, and 11 bases stayed unmatched. Per germline, CDR1 WNHNN and CDR2 SYGVQD (reference sequence). CDR3 amino acids: CASSENWLAGVAEQYF. The DNA of the CDR3 is TGCGCCAGCAGTGAAAACTGGCTAGCGGGAGTTGCCGAGCAGTACTTC.

The gene calls are TRBV5-1 and TRBJ2-1; 10 bases fit TRBD2. The CDR3 spans 14 residues. Germline V CDR1 and CDR2: SGHRS, YFSETQ. The junction had 9 bases not matched to a gene; V was cut back by 9 bases and J by 6 bases. The CDR3 DNA is TGCGCCACCTCTTTAGCGGGAGGACGCAATGAGCAGTTCTTC. Encoded protein: CATSLAGGRNEQFF.

This clone occurred a few times. The chain has TRBV5-6 and TRBJ1-2; maybe TRBD1 (5 bases). CDR3 length: 12 residues. V was clipped by 4 bases and J by 9 bases, with 13 bases between them. CDR1 and CDR2 (germline): SGHDT, YYEEEE. CDR3 bases: TGTGCCAGCAGCCGCAGGGAAATTAGCTACACCTTC. It specifies CASSRREISYTF.

The table lists this clone with a few counts. CDR3 in amino acids: CASSLARGRSYEQYF. In nucleotides, the CDR3 is TGTGCCAGCAGCTTGGCCAGGGGACGATCCTACGAGCAGTACTTC. The chain couples TRBV5-8 to TRBJ2-7, with D possibly TRBD1 on 6 matching bases. CDR3 length: 15 amino acids. Germline V gene data show CDR1 as SGHTS and CDR2 as YDEGEE. The V and J ends lost 0 bases and 1 base respectively, with 11 bases between them.

The genes are TRBV7-2 and TRBJ1-5; maybe TRBD1 (5 bases). The V end was cut by 0 bases, the J end by 4 bases, with 10 bases between. CDR1 is SGHTA, CDR2 FQGNSA, per germline. The CDR3 extends over 15 amino acids. The CDR3 DNA reads as TGTGCCAGCAGCTTAGCAGGGGCTGGAAATCAGCCCCAGCATTTT. This sequence encodes CASSLAGAGNQPQHF.

The chain is built from TRBV15 and TRBJ2-5; TRBD1 matches 10 bases. Germline trimming cut 8 bases from V and 5 bases from J; bases unmatched to any gene: 8. Germline-derived CDR1 and CDR2 are LNHNV and YYDKDF (reference sequence). This CDR3 is built from 14 residues. The CDR3 region is CATGWTGGRETQYF. The CDR3, as DNA: TGTGCCACCGGATGGACAGGGGGTCGGGAGACCCAGTACTTC.

There are a few counts of this clone. The CDR3 DNA reads TGTGCCAGCAGCAAAGGAGACAGCTCCTACGAGCAGTACTTC. Amino acids: CASSKGDSSYEQYF. J is TRBJ2-7 and V is TRBV7-2, with D perhaps matching TRBD1 (5 bases). The V gene's germline CDR1 is SGHTA and CDR2 FQGNSA. V lost 5 bases and J lost 0, with 11 bases in between. The CDR3 is made up of 14 amino acids.

The V gene is TRBV27, the J gene TRBJ2-7; D possibly corresponds to TRBD1 (6 bases). Trimming left V 6 bases short and J 3 bases short, with 12 bases between. CDR3 length: 13 residues. In germline, CDR1 is MNHEY, CDR2 SMNVEV (reference sequence). The CDR3 region is CASRTGHLYEQYF. CDR3 DNA sequence: TGTGCCAGCAGAACGGGACACCTCTACGAGCAGTACTTC.

The sample holds a few counts of this clone. The CDR3 sequence is CASSRGGVFYEQYF. The CDR3 DNA is TGTGCCAGCAGCCGAGGTGGAGTCTTCTACGAGCAGTACTTC. This chain links TRBV5-6 with TRBJ2-7; D uncertain. Trimming removed 4 bases from V and 3 bases from J, with 14 bases in between. Germline values: CDR1 SGHDT, CDR2 YYEEEE. CDR3 length: 14 amino acids. The variable domain in full, with the rest retrieved from reference TRBV5-6 and TRBJ2-7, is DAGVTQSPTHLIKTRGQQVTLRCSPKSGHDTVSWYQQALGQGPQFIFQYYEEEERQRGNFPDRFSGHQFPNYSSELNVNALLLGDSALYLCASSRGGVFYEQYFGPGTRLTVT.

This clone was counted a few times. V and J are TRBV15 and TRBJ1-1, with 9 bases that match TRBD1. V trimming: 4 bases; J trimming: 3 bases; junction bases outside the gene matches: 6. Looked up from germline, CDR1 is LNHNV and CDR2 is YYDKDF (reference sequence). This CDR3 contains 15 residues. CDR3 sequence reads: CATSTLTGGDTEAFF. In nucleotides, the CDR3 is TGTGCCACCAGCACTTTGACAGGGGGAGACACTGAAGCTTTCTTT. Complete variable domain (other parts from reference TRBV15 and TRBJ1-1): DAMVIQNPRYQVTQFGKPVTLSCSQTLNHNVMYWYQQKSSQAPKLLFHYYDKDFNNEADTPDNFQSRRPNTSFCFLDIRSPGLGDTAMYLCATSTLTGGDTEAFFGQGTRLTVV.

This clone was counted a few times. The chain combines TRBV4-1 with TRBJ2-7, with 11 bases fitting TRBD2. Germline V gene sequence: CDR1 MGHRA, CDR2 YSYEKL. The CDR3 length is 15 residues. After removal of 4 bases from V and 4 bases from J, the junction contained 6 bases not matched to a gene. The CDR3 DNA follows: TGCGCCAGCAGCCTAACACTAGCGGGAGATTACGAGCAGTACTTC. It codes for CASSLTLAGDYEQYF.

The rearrangement joins TRBV27 to TRBJ1-1; 9 positions agree with TRBD1. The CDR3 length is 14 residues. Germline V gene sequence: CDR1 MNHEY, CDR2 SMNVEV (reference sequence). The V gene end was trimmed by 5 bases and the J gene end by 4 bases; junction bases not matched to a gene: 5. The CDR3 is CASSHGTGSTEAFF. CDR3 sequence (DNA): TGTGCCAGCAGTCACGGGACAGGGAGCACTGAAGCTTTCTTT.

The J gene is TRBJ2-7, the V gene TRBV4-2; the D gene is possibly TRBD2 (5 bases). Between the trimmed V and J ends, which lost 0 bases and 6 bases, there was a span of 15 bases. The germline gives CDR1 LGHNA, CDR2 YNFKEQ. The CDR3 covers 15 residues. CDR3 in amino acids: CASSQEEASSGEQYF. CDR3 in DNA: TGTGCCAGCAGCCAAGAGGAGGCTAGTTCAGGCGAGCAGTACTTC.

Only a few counts were recorded for this clone. This CDR3 reads CASRQGNAEAFF. DNA of the CDR3: TGTGCCAGCAGACAGGGTAACGCTGAAGCTTTCTTT. V usage is TRBV28 and J usage is TRBJ1-1; weak D call: TRBD1 (6 bases). The CDR3 length is 12 residues. The V gene lost 6 bases and the J gene lost 6 bases, with 11 bases spanning the gap. Germline V lookup: CDR1 MDHEN, CDR2 SYDVKM.

The V and J genes are TRBV25-1 and TRBJ2-3; 7 bases agree with TRBD2. After removal of 10 bases from V and 8 bases from J, the junction contained 15 bases not matched to a gene. Germline assignment: CDR1 MGHDK and CDR2 SYGVNS. The CDR3 has 14 residues. The CDR3 is CATGASGDTGTQYF. The CDR3 DNA is TGTGCCACCGGGGCTAGCGGAGACACGGGTACGCAGTATTTT. Filled out from reference TRBV25-1 and TRBJ2-3, the complete variable domain reads EADIYQTPRYLVIGTGKKITLECSQTMGHDKMYWYQQDPGMELHLIHYSYGVNSTEKGDLSSESTVSRIRTEHFPLTLESARPSHTSQYLCATGASGDTGTQYFGPGTRLTVL.